Relative to its sample, the clone carrying this T cell receptor (beta chain) is medium-sized (0.01 to 0.1%). Trimming left V 4 bases short and J 7 bases short, with 16 bases between. The germline CDR1 and CDR2 sequences are SQVTM and ANQGSEA. The CDR3 consists of 13 residues. These data are taken from a study of early T cells in non-severe SARS-CoV-2 infection. Each CDR3 protein gets one entry after TCRdb re-called the 5' RACE reads with MiXCR. This repertoire shows about 71,000 distinct CDR3 sequences, roughly 13% found once; its top ten account for over 12%. Sequences were obtained from whole blood. This chain uses TRBV29-1 with TRBJ2-5; D is ambiguous. The receptor comes from an adult who was a healthcare worker with PCR-confirmed SARS-CoV-2 infection or an uninfected control (not recorded which). In DNA, the CDR3 is TGCAGCGTTGTGTCTACAAATCCATGGACCCAGTACTTC. Its translation is CSVVSTNPWTQYF. Combining the CDR3 with reference TRBV29-1 and TRBJ2-5 gives the whole variable domain SAVISQKPSRDICQRGTSLTIQCQVDSQVTMMFWYRQQPGQSLTLIATANQGSEATYESGFVIDKFPISRPNLTFSTLTVSNMSPEDSSIYLCSVVSTNPWTQYFGPGTRLLVL.